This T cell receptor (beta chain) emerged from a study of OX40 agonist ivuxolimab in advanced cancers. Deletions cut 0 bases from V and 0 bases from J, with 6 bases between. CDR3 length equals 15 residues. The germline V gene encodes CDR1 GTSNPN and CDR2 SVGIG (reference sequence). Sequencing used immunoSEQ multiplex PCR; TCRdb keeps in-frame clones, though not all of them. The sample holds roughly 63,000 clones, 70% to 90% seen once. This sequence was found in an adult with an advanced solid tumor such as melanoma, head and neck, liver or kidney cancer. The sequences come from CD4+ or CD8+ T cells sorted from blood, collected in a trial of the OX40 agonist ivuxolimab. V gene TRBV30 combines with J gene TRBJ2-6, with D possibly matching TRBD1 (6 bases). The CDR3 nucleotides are TGTGCCTGGAGTGTGGACAGCTCTGGGGCCAACGTCCTGACTTTC. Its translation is CAWSVDSSGANVLTF.